This T cell receptor beta chain stems from a study of Graves' ophthalmopathy and Graves' hyperthyroidism. This clonotype came up many times. No antigen is known for it. The sequenced template was RNA, covering the TCR beta CDR3 region. First-round RT-PCR relied on HTBI primers, and a second-round multiplex PCR came next. MiXCR, run by TCRdb on the multiplex PCR reads, gives a single entry per CDR3 protein. The sample has hundreds of thousands of distinct CDR3 sequences, over 40% seen once. In germline, CDR1 is SGHNT, CDR2 YENEEA. Trimming stripped 5 bases from V and 3 bases from J, with 10 bases between. The length of the CDR3 is 13 residues. Study results and caveats: The model forecast ophthalmopathy progression, reaching roughly 71% sensitivity and around 73% specificity.

The chain links TRBV11-3 to TRBJ1-1; D unresolved. What was sequenced was peripheral blood. The receptor was isolated from an adult man with Graves' ophthalmopathy. CDR3 residues: CASSPPRDTEAFF. DNA of the CDR3: TGTGCCAGCAGCCCTCCCCGGGACACTGAAGCTTTCTTT.